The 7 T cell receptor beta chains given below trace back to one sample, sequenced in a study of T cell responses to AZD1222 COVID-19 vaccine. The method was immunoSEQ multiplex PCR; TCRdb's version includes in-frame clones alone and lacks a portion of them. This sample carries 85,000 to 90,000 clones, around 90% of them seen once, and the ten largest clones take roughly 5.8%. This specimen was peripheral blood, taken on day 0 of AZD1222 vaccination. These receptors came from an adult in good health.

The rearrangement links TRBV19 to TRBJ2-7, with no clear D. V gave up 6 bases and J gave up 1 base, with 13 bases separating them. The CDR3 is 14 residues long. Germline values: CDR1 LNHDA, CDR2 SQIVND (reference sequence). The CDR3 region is CASSHQTRSYEQYF. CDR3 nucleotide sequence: TGTGCCAGTAGCCACCAGACAAGATCCTACGAGCAGTACTTC.

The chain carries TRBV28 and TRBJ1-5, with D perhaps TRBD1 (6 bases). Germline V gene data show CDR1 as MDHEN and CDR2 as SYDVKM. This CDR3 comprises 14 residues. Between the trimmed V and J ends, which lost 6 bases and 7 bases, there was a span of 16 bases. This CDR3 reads CASRSDSPRQPQHF. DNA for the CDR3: TGTGCCAGCAGGTCGGACAGCCCCAGGCAGCCCCAGCATTTT.

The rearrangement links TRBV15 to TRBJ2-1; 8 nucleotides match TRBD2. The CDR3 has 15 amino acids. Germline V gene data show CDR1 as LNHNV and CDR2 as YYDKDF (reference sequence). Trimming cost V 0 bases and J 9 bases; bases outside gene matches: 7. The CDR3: CATSREGQGLGEQFF. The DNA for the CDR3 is TGTGCCACCAGCAGAGAAGGGCAGGGACTAGGTGAGCAGTTCTTC.

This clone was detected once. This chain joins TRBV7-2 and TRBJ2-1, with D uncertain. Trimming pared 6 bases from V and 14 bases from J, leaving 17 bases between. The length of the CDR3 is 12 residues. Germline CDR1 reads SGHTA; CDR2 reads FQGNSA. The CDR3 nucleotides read TGTGCCAGCAGGCCCGCGAGTGCCCGGGAGTTCTTC. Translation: CASRPASAREFF.

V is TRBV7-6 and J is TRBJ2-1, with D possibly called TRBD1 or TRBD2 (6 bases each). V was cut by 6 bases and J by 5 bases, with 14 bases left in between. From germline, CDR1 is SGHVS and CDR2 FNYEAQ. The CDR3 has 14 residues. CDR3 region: CASRGRNRDNEQFF. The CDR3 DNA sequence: TGTGCCAGCAGGGGGAGGAACAGGGACAATGAGCAGTTCTTC.

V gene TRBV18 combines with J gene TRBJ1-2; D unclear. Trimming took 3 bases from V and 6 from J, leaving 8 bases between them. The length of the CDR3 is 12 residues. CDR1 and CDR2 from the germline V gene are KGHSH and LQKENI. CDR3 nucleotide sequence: TGTGCCAGCTCACCGGACCGAAATGGCTACACCTTC. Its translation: CASSPDRNGYTF.

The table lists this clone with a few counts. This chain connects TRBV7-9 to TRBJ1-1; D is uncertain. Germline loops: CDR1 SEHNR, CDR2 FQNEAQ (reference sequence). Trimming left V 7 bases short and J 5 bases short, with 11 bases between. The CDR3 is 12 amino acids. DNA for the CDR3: TGTGCCAGCACCCAAGGGCGGACTGAAGCTTTCTTT. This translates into CASTQGRTEAFF.